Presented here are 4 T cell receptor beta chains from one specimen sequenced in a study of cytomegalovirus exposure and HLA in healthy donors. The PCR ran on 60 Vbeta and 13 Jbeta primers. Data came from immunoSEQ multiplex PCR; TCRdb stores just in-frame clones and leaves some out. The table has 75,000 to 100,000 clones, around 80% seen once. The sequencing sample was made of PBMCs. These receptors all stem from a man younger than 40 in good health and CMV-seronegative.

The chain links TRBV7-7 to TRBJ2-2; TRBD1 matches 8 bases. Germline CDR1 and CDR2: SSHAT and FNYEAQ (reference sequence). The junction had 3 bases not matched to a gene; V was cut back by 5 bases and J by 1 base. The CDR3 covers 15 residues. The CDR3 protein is CASSPGTGNTGELFF. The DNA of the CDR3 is TGTGCCAGCAGCCCTGGGACAGGGAACACCGGGGAGCTGTTTTTT.

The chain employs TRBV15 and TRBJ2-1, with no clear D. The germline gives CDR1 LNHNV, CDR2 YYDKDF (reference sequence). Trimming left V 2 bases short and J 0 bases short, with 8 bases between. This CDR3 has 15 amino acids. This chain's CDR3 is CATSRTESSYNEQFF. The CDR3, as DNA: TGTGCCACCAGCAGAACTGAAAGCTCCTACAATGAGCAGTTCTTC.

CDR3 sequence: CASSIPAGVVGNEQFF. The CDR3 nucleotides are TGTGCCAGTAGTATCCCAGCGGGAGTGGTGGGCAATGAGCAGTTCTTC. The J gene is TRBJ2-1, the V gene TRBV19; 8 bases agree with TRBD2. CDR3 length: 16 residues. After removal of 3 bases from V and 6 bases from J, the junction contained 10 bases not matched to a gene. Germline V gene sequence: CDR1 LNHDA, CDR2 SQIVND (reference sequence).

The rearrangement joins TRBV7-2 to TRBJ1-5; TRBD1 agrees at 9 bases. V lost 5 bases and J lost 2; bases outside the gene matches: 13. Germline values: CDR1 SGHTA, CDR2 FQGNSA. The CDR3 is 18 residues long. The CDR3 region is CASSSHRDRAVGNQPQHF. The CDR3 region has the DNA TGTGCCAGCAGCAGCCACCGGGACAGGGCCGTGGGCAATCAGCCCCAGCATTTT.